This TCR beta chain was captured in a study of blood T cell repertoires in COVID-19 (TCRdb year 2020). A note on the overall study: Collaborator samples came from the United States, Italy and Spain and covered acute and convalescent phases of COVID-19. The prospective study material was composed of cDNA or gDNA derived from T cells, B-cell-depleted T cells, or PBMCs. Deeply sampled blood TCRbeta repertoires from subjects exposed to, actively infected with, or recovered from COVID-19 were included in the dataset. A freely available public database, intended as a resource for researchers studying the immune response to SARS-CoV-2, is where the repertoires were released. The samples were drawn from two sources: the first 160 participants of the ongoing ImmuneRACE study, and 1,254 subjects contributed by 6 global collaborators. A de-identified subject ID, COVID-19 status, age in years and sex were almost always included in the sample metadata. Where HLA class I and class II types were available, the types were taken from metadata supplied by the sample provider, not from assay-based typing. Study-level results and caveats: The amount of clinical and demographic metadata varied by source and participant and was provided uncurated.

Whole blood was collected in K2EDTA tubes by collaborating institutions according to the institutions' own protocols. For TCRbeta analysis, collaborators shipped samples as frozen whole blood, isolated PBMCs, or DNA extracted from either of those sample types. Of note for this clone: It has no known antigen specificity. No qualities accompany the bases; no much larger clone lies one base away.

For this chain, trimming is 0 bases at the V end and 5 bases at the J end, and the number of junction bases without a gene match is 14. The germline V gene (reference sequence) sets CDR1 to LGHDT and CDR2 to YNNKEL. Including cysteine and phenylalanine, the CDR3 has 19 amino acids. Kept here is only the CDR3 DNA, which spans 57 bases and is read in frame from base 1. TCRbeta CDR3 regions were amplified from genomic DNA using the immunoSEQ Assay, a bias-controlled multiplex PCR. Per the source publication's procedure: Nucleated cell counts per sample were estimated from amplification of reference gene primers within the assay. To quantify the absolute abundance of each unique TCRbeta CDR3 rearrangement, sequence reads were collapsed and filtered. For each sample, productive Simpson clonality was calculated as the square root of Simpson's diversity index across productive rearrangements. The clones in this table, taken by TCRdb from immuneACCESS, are in-frame only. Not every clone is retained; where verified, under half of the shortfall comes from an unresolved V gene, and the cause of the rest is unknown. V and J calls plus clone size are reproduced from that table; the DNA served to infer D and trimming. This sample holds roughly 200,000 clones; approximately 91% were observed only once. Of the sample, around 7% falls within the top ten clones.

The sequenced sample consisted of peripheral blood. The clonotype comes from a man aged 40-55 years with acute or convalescent COVID-19. The V and J genes are TRBV3-1 (or the pseudogene TRBV3-2) and TRBJ2-3, with 10 junctional bases fitting TRBD2. The DNA sequence is given as TGTGCCAGCAGCCAAGATGATCTCCAGCGGGGGGGGCGACGAGATACGCAGTATTTT. Translation gives CASSQDDLQRGGRRDTQYF.